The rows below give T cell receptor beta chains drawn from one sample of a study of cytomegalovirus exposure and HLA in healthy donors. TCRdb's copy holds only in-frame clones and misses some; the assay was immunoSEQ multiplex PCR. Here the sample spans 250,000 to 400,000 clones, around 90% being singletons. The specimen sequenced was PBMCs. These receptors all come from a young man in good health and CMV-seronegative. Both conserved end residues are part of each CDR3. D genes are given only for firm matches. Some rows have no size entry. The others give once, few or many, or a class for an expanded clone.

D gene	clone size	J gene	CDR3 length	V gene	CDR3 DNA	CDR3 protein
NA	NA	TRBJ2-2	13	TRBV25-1	TGTGCCAGCCGACAGGGACTTACCGGGGAGCTGTTTTTT	CASRQGLTGELFF
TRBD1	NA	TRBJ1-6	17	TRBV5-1	TGCGCCAGCAGACCCGGGACAGGGAGCTCCTATAATTCACCCCTCCACTTT	CASRPGTGSSYNSPLHF
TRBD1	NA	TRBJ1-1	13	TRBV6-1	TGTGCCAGCAGTACCGGGACAGGGACTGAAGCTTTCTTT	CASSTGTGTEAFF
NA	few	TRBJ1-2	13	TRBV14	TGTGCCCCCCCTGAGGGCCAGAGGTTCTCTGTCACCTTC	CAPPEGQRFSVTF
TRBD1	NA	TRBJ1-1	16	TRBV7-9	TGTGCCAGCAGCTACGACAGGGGAAAGTGGAACACTGAAGCTTTCTTT	CASSYDRGKWNTEAFF
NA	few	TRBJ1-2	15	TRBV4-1	TGCGCCAGCAGCCAAGGTTTAGGGGTTGGCTATGGCTACACCTTC	CASSQGLGVGYGYTF
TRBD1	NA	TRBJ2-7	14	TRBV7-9	TGTGCCAGCAGCCACCGGGACAGGGGCCACGAGCAGTACTTC	CASSHRDRGHEQYF
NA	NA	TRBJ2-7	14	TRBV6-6	TGTGCCAGCAGACCCCCGGGAGTTACCTACGAGCAGTACTTC	CASRPPGVTYEQYF
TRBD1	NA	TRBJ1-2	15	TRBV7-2	TGTGCCAGCAGCTCGTCACAGGGGGCGAGGGATGGCTACACCTTC	CASSSSQGARDGYTF
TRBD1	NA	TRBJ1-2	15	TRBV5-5	TGTGCCAGCAGCCCTCGGACAGGGGCGGCGGAGGGCTACACCTTC	CASSPRTGAAEGYTF
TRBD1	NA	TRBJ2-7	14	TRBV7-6	TGTGCCAGCAGCCCTAGGACAGGGGAGTACGAGCAGTACTTC	CASSPRTGEYEQYF
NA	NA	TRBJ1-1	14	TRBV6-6	TGTGCCAGCAGCCTCGGGGGGGTAGGGTCGGAAGCTTTCTTT	CASSLGGVGSEAFF
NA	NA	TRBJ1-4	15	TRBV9	TGTGCCAGCAGCGCCAGGGGTGGAACTAATGAAAAACTGTTTTTT	CASSARGGTNEKLFF
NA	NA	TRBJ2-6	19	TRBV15	TGTGCCACCAGCAGAGATCTAAGGGGAATTCGGGCTGGGGCCAACGTCCTGACTTTC	CATSRDLRGIRAGANVLTF
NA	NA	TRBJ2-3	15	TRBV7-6	TGTGCCAGCAGCTTAGGGGGGACATTTTTAGATACGCAGTATTTT	CASSLGGTFLDTQYF
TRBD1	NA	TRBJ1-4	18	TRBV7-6	TGTGCCAGCAGCTACAGACAGGGAGGATTTGGGCCTGAGGAAAAACTGTTTTTT	CASSYRQGGFGPEEKLFF
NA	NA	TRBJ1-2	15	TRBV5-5	TGTGCCAGCAGCTTGCGGTTCCAGGGGCGGTATGGCTACACCTTC	CASSLRFQGRYGYTF
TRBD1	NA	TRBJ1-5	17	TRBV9	TGTGCCAGCAGCGCCGGGACAGGGGTCCCCACCAATCAGCCCCAGCATTTT	CASSAGTGVPTNQPQHF
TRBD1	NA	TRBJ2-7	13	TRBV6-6	TGTGCCAGCGAGGACAGGGTGAACTACGAGCAGTACTTC	CASEDRVNYEQYF
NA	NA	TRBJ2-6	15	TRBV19	TGTGCCAGTAGTTTGGGCAGCTCTGGGGCCAACGTCCTGACTTTC	CASSLGSSGANVLTF
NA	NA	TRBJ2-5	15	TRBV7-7	TGTGCCAGCAGCCTGAGCGGGTCCCGAGGGGAGACCCAGTACTTC	CASSLSGSRGETQYF
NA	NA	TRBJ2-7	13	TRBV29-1	TGCAGCGTTGTAGAAGGGGCCCCCTACGAGCAGTACTTC	CSVVEGAPYEQYF
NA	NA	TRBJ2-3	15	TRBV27	TGTGCCAGCAGTTTACGTGACAGGTTTCGAGATACGCAGTATTTT	CASSLRDRFRDTQYF
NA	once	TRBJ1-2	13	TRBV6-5	TGTGCCAGCAGTTACACGGGGGGCAGTGGCTACACCTTC	CASSYTGGSGYTF
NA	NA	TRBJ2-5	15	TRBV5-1	TGCGCCAGCAGCTTGGATTTAGGGGGGGGAAAGACCCAGTACTTC	CASSLDLGGGKTQYF
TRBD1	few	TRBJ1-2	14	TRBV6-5	TGTGCCAGCAGTTACACGGACAGGGGGCATGGCTACACCTTC	CASSYTDRGHGYTF
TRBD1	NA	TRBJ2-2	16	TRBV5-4	TGTGCCAGCAGCTCGACAGGGGGCGCTGGCACCGGGGAGCTGTTTTTT	CASSSTGGAGTGELFF
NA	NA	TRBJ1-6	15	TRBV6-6	TGTGCCAGCAGTTACAGGGGTGCAGGCAATTTCGCCCTCCACTTT	CASSYRGAGNFALHF
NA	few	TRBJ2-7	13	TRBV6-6	TGTGCCAGCAGTCTTGGTCCGGGGTACGAGCAGTACTTC	CASSLGPGYEQYF
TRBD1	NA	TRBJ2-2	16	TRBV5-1	TGCGCCAGCAGCCACGGACAGGGGGCGAACACCGGGGAGCTGTTTTTT	CASSHGQGANTGELFF
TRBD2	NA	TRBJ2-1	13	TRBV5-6	TGTGCCAGCAGCTTGGGGGTTAGCGGGGGAAAGTTCTTC	CASSLGVSGGKFF
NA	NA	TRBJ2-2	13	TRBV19	TGTGCCAGTACCCCCGACTATTCCGGGGAGCTGTTTTTT	CASTPDYSGELFF
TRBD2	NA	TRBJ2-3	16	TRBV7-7	TGTGCCAGCAGCTTATATCTTAGCGGGGGCACAGATACGCAGTATTTT	CASSLYLSGGTDTQYF
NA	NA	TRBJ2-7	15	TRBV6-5	TGTGCCAGCAGTTACTCTGGCGGGGGCCCCTACGAGCAGTACTTC	CASSYSGGGPYEQYF
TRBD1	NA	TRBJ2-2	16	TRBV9	TGTGCCAGCAGCGCAGGACAGGGGCCCAGAGCCGGGGAGCTGTTTTTT	CASSAGQGPRAGELFF
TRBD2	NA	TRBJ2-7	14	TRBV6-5	TGTGCCAGCAGTTACCTGGGACTAGCCCACGAGCAGTACTTC	CASSYLGLAHEQYF
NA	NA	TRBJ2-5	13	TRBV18	TGTGCCAGCTCACGACAGAGAACAGAGACCCAGTACTTC	CASSRQRTETQYF
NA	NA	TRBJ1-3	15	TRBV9	TGTGCCAGCAGCGTAGGAGGGGGAGATGGAAACACCATATATTTT	CASSVGGGDGNTIYF
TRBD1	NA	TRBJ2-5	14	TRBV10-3	TGTGCCATCAAGTCTGACAGGGTTCAAGAGACCCAGTACTTC	CAIKSDRVQETQYF
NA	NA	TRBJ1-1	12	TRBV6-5	TGTGCCAGCAGTTACACGGGCACTGAAGCTTTCTTT	CASSYTGTEAFF
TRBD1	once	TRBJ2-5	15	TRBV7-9	TGTGCCACCCTCGGCGGACAGGGATTTGTTGAGACCCAGTACTTC	CATLGGQGFVETQYF
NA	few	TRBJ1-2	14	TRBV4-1	TGCGCCAGCAGCCAAGAAGAGGGAACGGGAGGCTACACCTTC	CASSQEEGTGGYTF
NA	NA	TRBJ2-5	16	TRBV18	TGTGCCAGCTCACCTTACTATGGACAGACCCAAGAGACCCAGTACTTC	CASSPYYGQTQETQYF
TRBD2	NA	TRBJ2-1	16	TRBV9	TGTGCCAGCAGCCCCCAGAGGGAGCGGGGGGGGAATGAGCAGTTCTTC	CASSPQRERGGNEQFF
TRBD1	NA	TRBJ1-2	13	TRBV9	TGTGCCAGCAGCGTAGCTACAGGGGACGGCTACACCTTC	CASSVATGDGYTF
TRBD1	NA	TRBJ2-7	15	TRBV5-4	TGTGCCAGCAGCAGGGGGACAGGGCTCTCCTACGAGCAGTACTTC	CASSRGTGLSYEQYF
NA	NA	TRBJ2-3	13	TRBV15	TGTGCCACCAGCAGAGATCACGGGATTACGCAGTATTTT	CATSRDHGITQYF
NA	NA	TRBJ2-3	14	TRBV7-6	TGTGCCAGCAGCGGGGGGACTAGCACAGATACGCAGTATTTT	CASSGGTSTDTQYF
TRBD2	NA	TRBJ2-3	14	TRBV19	TGTGCCAGTAGTATAGCGGGGGGTACTCATACGCAGTATTTT	CASSIAGGTHTQYF
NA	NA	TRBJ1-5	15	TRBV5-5	TGTGCCAGCAGCTCAAACACCCACGACAGGCAGCCCCAGCATTTT	CASSSNTHDRQPQHF
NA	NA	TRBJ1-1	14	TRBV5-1	TGCGCCAGCAGCTTACAGGTCTGGAACACTGAAGCTTTCTTT	CASSLQVWNTEAFF
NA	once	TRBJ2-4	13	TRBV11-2	TGTGCCAGCAGCCCCACGGGGGAAAACATTCAGTACTTC	CASSPTGENIQYF
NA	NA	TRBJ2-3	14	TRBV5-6	TGTGCCAGCAGCGGCGCCTCGGGGGCAGATACGCAGTATTTT	CASSGASGADTQYF
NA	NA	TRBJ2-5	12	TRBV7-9	TGTGCCAGCAGCAAAAACTGGGAGACCCAGTACTTC	CASSKNWETQYF
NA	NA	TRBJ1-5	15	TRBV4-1	TGCGCCAGCAGCCAAGGGGGCAGGAAAAATCAGCCCCAGCATTTT	CASSQGGRKNQPQHF
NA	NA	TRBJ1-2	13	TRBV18	TGTGCCAGCTCACCGGGGAGCAACTATGGCTACACCTTC	CASSPGSNYGYTF
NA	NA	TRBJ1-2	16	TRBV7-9	TGTGCCAGCAGCTCCAGAAACTCCGACAGTATCTATGGCTACACCTTC	CASSSRNSDSIYGYTF
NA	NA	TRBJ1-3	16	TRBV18	TGTGCCAGCTCACCAGCTGAACTAAACTCTGGAAACACCATATATTTT	CASSPAELNSGNTIYF